The clone carrying this TCR beta chain was picked up one time. These data come from a study of blood T cell repertoires in COVID-19. Measured with immunoSEQ multiplex PCR; TCRdb has only the in-frame clones, and not every one. The top ten hold about 4.2% of the sample, which has 300,000 to 400,000 clones, just over 85% seen once. V lost 5 bases to trimming and J lost 0 bases, with 14 bases between them. This CDR3 is built from 15 residues. CDR1 and CDR2 (germline): SGHAT, FQNNGV. Sequenced input: PBMCs or T cells enriched from blood (not recorded which). The receptor comes from a woman in her forties with acute COVID-19. J is TRBJ2-7 and V is TRBV11-2; TRBD1 might be the D (5 bases). The CDR3 spells CASSPDRLPSYEQYF. The CDR3, as DNA: TGTGCCAGCAGCCCCGACAGACTCCCCTCCTACGAGCAGTACTTC.